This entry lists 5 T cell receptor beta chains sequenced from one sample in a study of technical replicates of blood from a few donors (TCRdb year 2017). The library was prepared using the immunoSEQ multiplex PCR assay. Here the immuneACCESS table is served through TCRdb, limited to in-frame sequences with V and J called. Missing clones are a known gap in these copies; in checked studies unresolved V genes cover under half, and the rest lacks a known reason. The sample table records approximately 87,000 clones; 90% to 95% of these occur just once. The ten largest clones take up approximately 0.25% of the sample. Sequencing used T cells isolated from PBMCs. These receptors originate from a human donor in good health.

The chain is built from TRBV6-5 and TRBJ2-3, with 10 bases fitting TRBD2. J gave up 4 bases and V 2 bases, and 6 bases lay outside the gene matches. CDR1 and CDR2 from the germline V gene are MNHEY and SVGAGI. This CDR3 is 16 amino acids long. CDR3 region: CASSYRLAGASDTQYF. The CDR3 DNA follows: TGTGCCAGCAGTTACCGGCTAGCGGGAGCGTCAGATACGCAGTATTTT.

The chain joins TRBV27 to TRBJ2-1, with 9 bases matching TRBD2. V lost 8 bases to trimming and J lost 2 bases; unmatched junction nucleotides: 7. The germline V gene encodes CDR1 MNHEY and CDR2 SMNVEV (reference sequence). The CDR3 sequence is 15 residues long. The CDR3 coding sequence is TGTGCCAGCCGAATCGGCGGGAGGGCCTACAATGAGCAGTTCTTC. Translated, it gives CASRIGGRAYNEQFF.

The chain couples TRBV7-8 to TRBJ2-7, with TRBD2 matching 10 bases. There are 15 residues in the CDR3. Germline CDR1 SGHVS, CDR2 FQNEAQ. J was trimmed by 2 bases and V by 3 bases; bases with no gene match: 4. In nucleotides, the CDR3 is TGTGCCAGCAGCTTTACTAGCGGGAAAACCTACGAGCAGTACTTC. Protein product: CASSFTSGKTYEQYF. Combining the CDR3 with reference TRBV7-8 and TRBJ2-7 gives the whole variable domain GAGVSQSPRYKVAKRGQDVALRCDPISGHVSLFWYQQALGQGPEFLTYFQNEAQLDKSGLPSDRFFAERPEGSVSTLKIQRTQQEDSAVYLCASSFTSGKTYEQYFGPGTRLTVT.

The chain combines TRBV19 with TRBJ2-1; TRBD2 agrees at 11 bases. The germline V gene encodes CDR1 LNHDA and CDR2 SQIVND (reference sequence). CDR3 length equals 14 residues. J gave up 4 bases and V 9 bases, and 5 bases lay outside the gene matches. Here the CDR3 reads CASRGLAGYNEQFF. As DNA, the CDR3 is TGTGCCAGCCGAGGACTAGCGGGTTACAATGAGCAGTTCTTC.

CDR3 sequence reads: CASTGGGGYGYTF. The CDR3 bases are TGTGCCAGCACAGGAGGGGGGGGCTATGGCTACACCTTC. The chain has TRBV6-5 and TRBJ1-2; D possibly corresponds to TRBD1 (6 bases). V lost 7 bases to trimming and J lost 4 bases, with 13 bases between them. Germline-derived CDR1 and CDR2 are MNHEY and SVGAGI. The CDR3 runs 13 residues.